A selection of T cell receptor beta chains follows, all from one sample in a study of shared clonotypes between healthy human individuals. TCRdb keeps only in-frame clones here, not all; method: immunoSEQ multiplex PCR. The sample includes about 1,500,000 clones, around 97% of them seen just once. The material sequenced was naive CD4+ T cells sorted from blood. The receptors derive from a man between 25 and 39 years old in good health. CDR3s include the opening cysteine and the closing phenylalanine or tryptophan. The D gene is left open where the match is weak. Only part of the rows carry a size: once, few, many, or a class if the clone is expanded.

D gene,J gene,V gene,clone size,CDR3 protein,CDR3 DNA
TRBD2,TRBJ2-7,TRBV9,.,CASSVGTSGRAEQYF,TGTGCCAGCAGCGTAGGGACTAGCGGGAGGGCCGAGCAGTACTTC
TRBD2,TRBJ2-7,TRBV11-2,.,CASSLVRGGIYEQYF,TGTGCCAGCAGCTTAGTGCGGGGGGGGATTTACGAGCAGTACTTC
.,TRBJ1-4,TRBV6-5,.,CASSPSGSPNEKLFF,TGTGCCAGCAGCCCCTCAGGGTCCCCGAATGAAAAACTGTTTTTT
TRBD2,TRBJ2-2,TRBV28,.,CASSLLAGVDGRGELFF,TGTGCCAGCAGTTTACTAGCGGGAGTTGACGGCCGTGGGGAGCTGTTTTTT
TRBD1,TRBJ2-5,TRBV5-1,few,CASSLNRTGEKTQYF,TGCGCCAGCAGCTTGAACAGGACAGGGGAGAAGACCCAGTACTTC
.,TRBJ1-1,TRBV27,.,CASRPPERDSGQAFF,TGTGCCAGCAGGCCTCCCGAGCGGGACTCTGGCCAAGCTTTCTTT
.,TRBJ1-1,TRBV28,.,CASSLRQTNTEAFF,TGTGCCAGCAGTCTACGACAGACGAACACTGAAGCTTTCTTT
TRBD2,TRBJ2-5,TRBV28,.,CASRQREPPETQYF,TGTGCCAGCAGGCAGCGGGAGCCCCCCGAGACCCAGTACTTC
.,TRBJ1-1,TRBV19,.,CASSMARLPGTEAFF,TGTGCCAGTAGTATGGCAAGGCTCCCGGGCACTGAAGCTTTCTTT
.,TRBJ2-1,TRBV28,.,CASSVGGGGLNEQFF,TGTGCCAGCAGTGTAGGGGGCGGGGGTTTGAATGAGCAGTTCTTC
TRBD1,TRBJ1-2,TRBV19,.,CASSIGQGYGYTF,TGTGCCAGTAGTATAGGACAGGGGTATGGCTACACCTTC
.,TRBJ2-5,TRBV28,.,CASGGGGQGQETQYF,TGTGCCTCGGGCGGGGGCGGACAGGGCCAAGAGACCCAGTACTTC
.,TRBJ2-1,TRBV2,.,CASSGALNEQFF,TGTGCCAGCAGTGGGGCGCTCAATGAGCAGTTCTTC
.,TRBJ1-1,TRBV5-1,.,CASSWDTSNTEAFF,TGCGCCAGCAGCTGGGACACTTCGAACACTGAAGCTTTCTTT
.,TRBJ2-3,TRBV19,.,CASSGGLTTDTQYF,TGTGCCAGTAGTGGCGGGTTGACCACAGATACGCAGTATTTT
TRBD1,TRBJ1-2,TRBV19,.,CASTLPGQGASGYTF,TGTGCCAGTACCTTACCGGGACAGGGGGCTTCTGGCTACACCTTC
.,TRBJ2-7,TRBV10-1,.,CASSRTKSAYEQYF,TGCGCCAGCAGCCGGACTAAAAGCGCCTACGAGCAGTACTTC
TRBD1,TRBJ1-2,TRBV5-5,.,CASSTFVSGTGFYGYTF,TGTGCCAGCAGCACCTTCGTGTCGGGGACAGGGTTTTATGGCTACACCTTC
.,TRBJ1-1,TRBV19,.,CASSIIRGNTEAFF,TGTGCCAGTAGTATAATAAGGGGGAACACTGAAGCTTTCTTT
.,TRBJ2-7,TRBV30,.,CAWSLFGTDGEQYF,TGTGCCTGGAGTCTTTTCGGCACAGATGGGGAGCAGTACTTC
.,TRBJ1-2,TRBV25-1,few,CASNLGGYTF,TGTGCCAGCAACCTCGGTGGCTACACCTTC
.,TRBJ1-1,TRBV7-9,.,CASSLGLGGPGTEAFF,TGTGCCAGCAGCTTAGGTCTGGGGGGCCCAGGGACTGAAGCTTTCTTT
.,TRBJ1-5,TRBV4-1,.,CASSQTRGRDQPQHF,TGCGCCAGCAGCCAAACGAGAGGGCGCGATCAGCCCCAGCATTTT
.,TRBJ2-7,TRBV21-1,.,CARNTGTSGRRVNEQYF,TGTGCCAGAAATACCGGGACTAGCGGGAGACGGGTTAACGAGCAGTACTTC
TRBD2,TRBJ2-7,TRBV7-9,.,CASSNGLAGGNAYEQYF,TGTGCCAGCAGCAACGGACTAGCGGGAGGGAACGCCTACGAGCAGTACTTC
TRBD2,TRBJ2-1,TRBV30,.,CAWSAGRVFF,TGTGCCTGGAGTGCGGGGAGGGTCTTCTTC
.,TRBJ2-3,TRBV14,.,CASSQLMTGRPDTQYF,TGTGCCAGCAGCCAATTGATGACAGGGAGGCCAGATACGCAGTATTTT
TRBD1,TRBJ2-7,TRBV7-9,once,CASTSTGTGISEQYF,TGTGCCAGCACCTCCACAGGGACAGGGATTAGCGAGCAGTACTTC
.,TRBJ1-2,TRBV2,.,CASSELSGYTF,TGTGCCAGCAGTGAGTTAAGTGGCTACACCTTC
TRBD2,TRBJ2-5,TRBV6-5,.,CASRELAGGGETQYF,TGTGCCAGCAGGGAACTAGCGGGAGGGGGAGAGACCCAGTACTTC